Listed below are T cell receptor beta chains from one sample, sequenced in a study of CD8+CD57+ T cells in acquired aplastic anemia. TCRdb called the reads again in MiXCR, with one record for every CDR3 protein. The sample yields tens of thousands of distinct CDR3 sequences, around 70% seen once. The sequenced sample consisted of sorted CD4+, CD8+, or CD8+CD57+ T cells (not recorded which) from PBMCs. Receptors were obtained from a human donor with aplastic anemia. CDR3s leave out the opening cysteine and the closing phenylalanine or tryptophan.

j_gene	len	v_gene	CDR3aa
TRBJ1-2	11	TRBV29-1	SVENTGNYDYT
TRBJ1-6	12	TRBV19	ASSETGGISPLH
TRBJ2-7	14	TRBV9	ASSLSGGVNSYEQY
TRBJ2-7	13	TRBV12-3/TRBV12-4	ASSLVAGGVYEQY
TRBJ2-3	11	TRBV2	ASSTSGADTQY
TRBJ2-1	8	TRBV20-1	SVWRNEQF
TRBJ2-7	10	TRBV2	ASTRERHEQY
TRBJ1-2	15	TRBV15	ATSRAMGARGSYGYT
TRBJ1-2	11	TRBV10-3	AIRVGGLDGYT
TRBJ2-3	14	TRBV6-1	ASSEMASGGTDTQY
TRBJ2-3	14	TRBV4-1	ASSSLAGGATDTQY
TRBJ2-1	13	TRBV10-3	AISPPGTTYNEQF
TRBJ2-7	12	TRBV6-2/TRBV6-3	AGSYSTDSYEQY
TRBJ2-3	9	TRBV29-1	SVEGTDTQY
TRBJ2-3	11	TRBV7-9	ASSRAGGDTQY
TRBJ2-7	13	TRBV2	ASSLSGSWSYEQY
TRBJ2-5	11	TRBV7-8	ASSGRIQETQY
TRBJ2-7	10	TRBV6-1	ASRAISYEQY
TRBJ2-7	11	TRBV4-3	ASSQDGTREQY
TRBJ2-7	12	TRBV2	ASSEVGPPTGQY
TRBJ1-3	14	TRBV6-5	ASSFRGGRTGNTIY
TRBJ1-3	11	TRBV20-1	SASGGAENTIY
TRBJ2-7	12	TRBV10-3	ASSDTGPGYEQY
TRBJ1-1	9	TRBV11-3	ATTDYTEAF
TRBJ2-1	13	TRBV15	ATSGGTSGYNEQF
TRBJ1-2	11	TRBV4-3	ASSQEGLAGYT
TRBJ1-2	10	TRBV10-3	AISLTFDGYT
TRBJ2-7	10	TRBV20-1	SARGQVHEQY
TRBJ1-6	13	TRBV9	ASSVRTGDNSPLH
TRBJ2-5	12	TRBV11-2	ASSLVPSQETQY
TRBJ1-6	11	TRBV10-2	ASSEQGDSPLH
TRBJ1-1	13	TRBV28	ASSLARGGGTEAS
TRBJ2-7	12	TRBV20-1	SARIDTGAYEQY
TRBJ2-5	11	TRBV7-8	ASSRTGVETQY
TRBJ1-1	10	TRBV5-6	ASSQTTGEAF
TRBJ1-3	13	TRBV5-1	ASSGGEASGNTIY
TRBJ2-7	13	TRBV25-1	ASSESGSSSYEQY
TRBJ1-2	10	TRBV7-9	ASSLVQGGYT
TRBJ2-2	10	TRBV7-8	ASSSTRGELF
TRBJ1-1	10	TRBV19	ASSFLNTEAF
TRBJ1-6	11	TRBV10-3	AIKGRDNSPLH
TRBJ2-7	12	TRBV9	ASSATGSAYEQY
TRBJ2-1	13	TRBV24-1	ATSQSGQGINEQF
TRBJ2-7	9	TRBV2	ASSLGHEQY
TRBJ2-1	10	TRBV20-1	SAREGVNEQF
TRBJ2-1	11	TRBV11-1	ASRPALYNEQF
TRBJ2-3	13	TRBV9	ASSEAAGRTDTQY
TRBJ1-4	11	TRBV2	ASRSQGAGKLF
TRBJ2-7	9	TRBV11-2	ASSPEDEQY
TRBJ1-2	12	TRBV19	ASSIFPANYGYT
TRBJ1-5	11	TRBV7-9	ASSFTNNQPQH
TRBJ1-2	11	TRBV9	ASGRGGADGYT
TRBJ1-2	11	TRBV6-1	ASSHDSRYGYT
TRBJ2-7	13	TRBV6-5	ASSYSRHSNYEQH
TRBJ2-7	9	TRBV20-1	SASTGYEQY
TRBJ2-1	11	TRBV24-1	ATTGGEYNEQF